This TCR beta chain appears in the sequencing data of a study of cytomegalovirus exposure and HLA in healthy donors (dated by TCRdb to about 2017). Broadly, across the study: An earlier analysis of a few hundred of the donors reported about 260 Gb of sequence data and 117 million unique TCR beta sequences obtained from 150 million to 200 million T cells. An early release that covered more than 550 HLA-typed donors contained approximately 300 gigabases of sequencing data and tens of millions of unique TCR sequences. The genetic ancestry cluster associated with self-reported Caucasian donors included over 65% of the 300 to 450 genotyped donors. The study aimed to test whether cataloging public T cell receptors could reveal signatures of past pathogen exposure. The study profiled the T cell repertoires of under 850 subjects by immunosequencing and related them to cytomegalovirus serostatus. In addition to the first cohort of roughly 700 subjects, a separate validation cohort of 130 or so different subjects was used. The study combined high-throughput TCR immunosequencing, statistical association of individual TCRs with disease status, and machine learning to predict cytomegalovirus infection status. A later analysis re-examined previously published TCR beta repertoires from hundreds of donors and added high-resolution HLA genotyping to investigate patterns of TCR occurrence. Rather than drawing on any new phenotypic data, the later analysis identified candidate immune exposures from TCR beta sequences and the way those sequences occurred across donors. In an earlier analysis of a few hundred of the donors, high-throughput TCR beta sequencing was used to judge whether each TCR beta V gene segment behaved as functional or pseudogenic. Donor age, sex, ethnicity and CMV serostatus were collected together with the repertoire data. A later genetic analysis took genome-wide SNP genotypes for about three fifths of the 666 donors and used that subset as a discovery cohort. Every repertoire in the discovery cohort had been generated on one and the same sequencing platform. HLA typing covered class I and class II loci at four-digit resolution. The number of donors typed differed by locus, with 629-630 for A, B, C, DRB1 and DQB1, 522 for DQA1, about 610 for DPA1, and some 470 for DPB1. Roughly 5 DR-DQ haplotypes were handled as single units for association and clustering, since linkage in the cohort was strong. Among about 400 genotyped donors of the cohort, an average of approximately 240,000 unique TCR beta nucleotide sequences was sequenced per donor, of which about 19% were non-productive.

The cohort was made up of 500 to 800 healthy bone marrow donors. At the time of sampling, all cohort members were nominally healthy, though unrecorded immune exposures were likely present. The donor tested CMV seropositive, placing the donor among the roughly 300 seropositive members of the cohort. A peripheral blood sample was provided by each donor, and peripheral blood mononuclear cells were used for TCR beta sequencing. Genomic DNA was extracted from the blood cell samples with the Qiagen DNeasy Blood Extraction Kit. Concerning this clone: No cognate antigen has been identified for it. Base qualities are not recorded, but no much larger clone differs from it by a single base.

Preparation of the library involved the immunoSEQ multiplex PCR assay. The multiplex PCR relied on a mix of 60 forward primers for TCR Vbeta segments and 13 reverse primers for TCR Jbeta segments. The CDR3 region of rearranged TCR beta genes was amplified from genomic DNA with a multiplex PCR assay. The amplified TCR beta libraries were sequenced on the Illumina HiSeq System as 87-base-pair reads. The original pipeline was this. A later analysis tallied around 82 million unique TCR beta chains across the approximately 670 repertoires, and around 9.9 million of those chains were shared by two or more donors. Raw reads were error-corrected and collapsed into unique sequences by a nearest-neighbor algorithm in which closely related sequences were merged to remove PCR and sequencing errors. Alignment of CDR3 sequences to IMGT reference sequences was used to assign V, D and J gene segments. Each retained sequence needed at least a six-nucleotide match to both a V gene segment and a J gene segment. Rearrangements were called productive when the CDR3 lacked stop codons and stayed in frame with V and J; all others were non-productive. Following IMGT convention, CDR3 was defined as the stretch from the second conserved V-encoded cysteine up to the conserved J-encoded phenylalanine. In an earlier analysis of roughly 610 of the donors, sequences lacking an unambiguous match to a single V gene segment were excluded. In an earlier analysis of 450 to 750 of the donors, a V segment was called functional when productive rearrangements were above 56.7%, and segregating when the standard deviation between donors exceeded 5%. A statistical classification framework was developed to diagnose cytomegalovirus status using the catalog of TCR beta chain sequences. In a later analysis, TCR nucleotide sequences were compared against IMGT/GENE-DB human TR gene sequences so that V and J genes could be assigned. The TCRdist pipeline was used in a later analysis to assign CDR3 sequences and most-parsimonious VDJ recombination scenarios. In a later analysis, every TCR beta chain was defined by the combination of its CDR3 amino acid sequence and its V-gene family, and reads without a unique V-gene family were dropped. As a way to deal with suspected cross-contamination and a sequencing artifact, a later analysis dropped approximately 590 nucleotide sequences that were highly shared and had low generation probability. In a later analysis, a clonal expansion index for each public chain was calculated from normalized within-repertoire ranks of inferred template counts. A later analysis computed generation probabilities with a VDJ recombination model fitted to out-of-frame rearrangements, and checked the results against IGoR. Hypergeometric tests were used in a later analysis to score TCR-TCR, TCR-HLA and TCR-CMV co-occurrence, with a repertoire-size bias correction applied to the TCR pairs. In a later analysis, false discovery rates were estimated by permuting HLA or CMV assignments 20 times. In a later analysis, co-occurring TCRs were grouped with DBSCAN, and TCRdist sequence similarity was added when clustering was performed within HLA-allele-positive subsets. For co-occurrence clustering, repertoires with fewer than 30,000 or more than 120,000 public chains were excluded, along with roughly 5 repertoires with anomalous nucleotide sharing. The table comes from immuneACCESS by way of TCRdb, which keeps in-frame sequences with V and J called. Part of the clones is missing from these tables; in studies checked, under half for an unresolved V gene and the rest for unknown reasons. That table gives V, J and clone size, and the DNA gave D and trimming. The sample profile shows 65,000 to 80,000 clones; roughly 72% of them were found once. The ten largest clones take up roughly 9% of the sample.

At the junction V is shortened by 4 bases and J by 3 bases; bases outside the gene matches: 6. CDR1 is given as MNHNS and CDR2 as SASEGT, both from the germline V gene. Spanning cysteine to phenylalanine, the CDR3 consists of 16 amino acids. Only the CDR3 DNA stays, 48 bases, in frame from base 1. Study-wide findings and limitations: According to a later analysis, parvovirus B19, influenza, CMV and Epstein-Barr virus appeared linked to several top co-occurrence clusters. The authors suggested that the approach could potentially be generalized to other disease states and immunological phenotypes. CMV serostatus was the only immune exposure information available for the cohort. Because HLA typing was missing for some donors at each locus, association tests included only the typed subset. In the study, around 150 TCR beta chains were listed as associated with cytomegalovirus. The earlier analysis of 587 of the donors excluded some 15 rarely observed V segments, including chromosome 9 orphons, because counts were too low. In an earlier analysis of 587 of the donors, most TCR beta V segments appeared in productive rearrangements about 87% or about 30% of the time, broadly matching IMGT annotations. In a later analysis, HLA-associated TCR beta chains showed more clonal expansion and lower generation probabilities than non-associated chains that were equally common. Specific HLA alleles were associated with around 18,000 TCR beta sequences at a false discovery rate of 0.05 in a later analysis. Because the 87-base-pair reads could not distinguish some IMGT-functional V segments, including TRBV6-2 and TRBV6-3, those segments were excluded. In a later genetic analysis, fewer N-insertions in productive TCRs were reported among donors in an Asian-associated ancestry cluster than the roughly 700-donor mean. The classifier was reported to diagnose cytomegalovirus status with high specificity and sensitivity in both the original cohort and the validation cohort. In vitro tests confirmed that a few of the cytomegalovirus-associated TCR beta chains recognize cytomegalovirus antigens. Most TCR sequences were seen in very few donors, while some public TCRs were found in many individuals. Presence/absence analyses assumed roughly uniform sequencing depth across donors, an assumption that may not hold. In a later analysis, the rate of TCR association differed among HLA loci, with DRB1 alleles having the most associated TCRs and HLA-C alleles having the fewest. According to a later analysis, most CMV-associated TCR beta chains appeared to be HLA-restricted, and the HLA associations seemed to be driven largely by CMV exposure. A further reported finding was that TCR beta sequences accurately predicted the HLA-A and HLA-B alleles for most subjects in the first cohort. Correlated functional status among segregating V segments might be attributable to linkage disequilibrium, but an unknown experimental factor could not be ruled out. Only TCR beta chains were sequenced in this cohort, and the absence of alpha or paired-chain data limited detectable features. Assigning TCR associations to individual alleles was difficult when HLA alleles, especially DR and DQ, strongly co-occurred. V-gene and J-gene trimming of TCR beta chains was associated with a missense DCLRE1C variant in a later genetic analysis, and the association was replicated in an independent cohort. A cluster of highly shared sequence variants was judged likely to represent a technical artifact of the sequencing pipeline.

The chain was built from TRBV6-1 and TRBJ2-1; 10 junctional bases match TRBD1. Sequencing was carried out using PBMCs. This clonotype was obtained from a man aged 35-49 years in good health and CMV-seropositive. Here is the DNA: TGTGCCAGCAGTGGGACAGGGGGTTTACTCTACAATGAGCAGTTCTTC. Translated, this is CASSGTGGLLYNEQFF.